This T cell receptor beta chain was sequenced in a study of control samples from healthy donors and cancer patients. Data came from immunoSEQ multiplex PCR; TCRdb stores just in-frame clones and leaves some out. The data show about 35,000 clones, with approximately 93% seen just once and 1.5% to 2% held by the top ten. V gave up 3 bases and J gave up 15 bases, with 12 bases separating them. The CDR3 is 11 amino acids. Germline values: CDR1 KGHDR, CDR2 SFDVKD. Input material: PBMCs. The chain couples TRBV24-1 to TRBJ2-3; D is undetermined. The TCR sequence derives from a man in his forties with colorectal cancer. The CDR3, as DNA: TGTGCCACCAGTGATCAGTCGATCCGCTATTTT. Protein product: CATSDQSIRYF.